A single sample gave rise to the 20 T cell receptor beta chains below, sequenced in a study of memory B cells and T cells in multiple sclerosis. Assay: immunoSEQ multiplex PCR; the TCRdb copy retains only in-frame clones and omits some. The sample contains some 49,000 clones, over 70% of which appear only once. These receptors' targets are unknown. After stimulus-free culture, autoproliferating CFSE-dim and non-proliferating CFSE-high T cells were sequenced separately. Fewer than 55 million CFSE-labeled PBMCs were cultured less than eight days unstimulated, then replicate wells were pooled. Sample: PBMCs from blood kept in culture. The receptors shown here come from a human donor with multiple sclerosis.

The gene calls are TRBV7-2 and TRBJ1-2; D is perhaps TRBD1 (6 bases). V was shortened by 6 bases and J by 2 bases, with 13 bases between the two germline ends. The CDR3 contains 14 residues. The germline CDR1 and CDR2 sequences are SGHTA and FQGNSA. The DNA of the CDR3 is TGTGCCAGCAGACGGGCAGGGGCGAACTATGGCTACACCTTC. Translation: CASRRAGANYGYTF.

The rearrangement joins TRBV9 to TRBJ2-7; the D gene is possibly TRBD2 (6 bases). This CDR3 has 15 residues. Germline V gene data show CDR1 as SGDLS and CDR2 as YYNGEE. The V end was cut by 4 bases, the J end by 0 bases, with 14 bases between. CDR3 nucleotides: TGTGCCAGCAGCCCTCAGGGAGGTTACTCCTACGAGCAGTACTTC. Encoded protein: CASSPQGGYSYEQYF.

The chain is built from TRBV2 and TRBJ1-3, with 9 positions matching TRBD1. Trimming cost V 9 bases and J 1 base; bases outside gene matches: 7. The CDR3 covers 15 residues. The V gene's germline CDR1 is SNHLY and CDR2 FYNNEI. The CDR3 loop is CASGDRAFSGNTIYF. The CDR3 nucleotides are TGTGCCAGTGGGGACAGGGCCTTTTCTGGAAACACCATATATTTT.

V and J are TRBV30 and TRBJ1-4; TRBD1 might be the D (5 bases). Germline CDR1 and CDR2: GTSNPN and SVGIG (reference sequence). This CDR3 is 15 amino acids long. Trimming took off 0 bases at V and 7 bases at J, with 15 bases between the two ends. CDR3 residues: CAWSVPSGGGEKLFF. CDR3 sequence (DNA): TGTGCCTGGAGTGTGCCGTCCGGGGGGGGTGAAAAACTGTTTTTT.

The chain is built from TRBV6-4 and TRBJ1-5, with D uncertain. The CDR3 is 12 residues long. Trimming took off 0 bases at V and 7 bases at J, with 4 bases between the two ends. The germline V gene has CDR1 MRHNA and CDR2 SNTAGT. This CDR3 is CASSDSGQPQHF. CDR3 sequence (DNA): TGTGCCAGCAGTGACTCGGGGCAGCCCCAGCATTTT.

The count of this clone is one. V is TRBV18 and J is TRBJ1-1; tentative D call: TRBD1 (6 bases). V was clipped by 3 bases and J by 6 bases, with 23 bases between them. Germline CDR1 and CDR2: KGHSH and LQKENI. The CDR3 is 17 residues long. The CDR3 DNA follows: TGTGCCAGCTCACCTCCCCCCGAGGACAGACCAGGCGCTGAAGCTTTCTTT. Its protein product is CASSPPPEDRPGAEAFF.

V is TRBV29-1 and J is TRBJ2-2, with a tentative D call TRBD2 (6 bases). The V gene lost 4 bases and the J gene lost 1 base, with 10 bases spanning the gap. CDR3 length equals 14 residues. The germline gives CDR1 SQVTM, CDR2 ANQGSEA. The CDR3 nucleotides read TGCAGCGTTGTGGGGGGACTGAACACCGGGGAGCTGTTTTTT. This translates into CSVVGGLNTGELFF.

This chain joins TRBV29-1 and TRBJ1-1; D might be TRBD1 (5 bases). Germline V gene sequence: CDR1 SQVTM, CDR2 ANQGSEA. Trimming shortened V by 4 bases and J by 4 bases, and 16 bases separated the two germline ends. The CDR3 runs to 14 residues. The CDR3 sequence is CSVVGGGVGTEAFF. The CDR3 nucleotides are TGCAGCGTTGTCGGGGGGGGTGTAGGCACTGAAGCTTTCTTT. The whole variable domain, filled in from reference TRBV29-1 and TRBJ1-1, reads SAVISQKPSRDICQRGTSLTIQCQVDSQVTMMFWYRQQPGQSLTLIATANQGSEATYESGFVIDKFPISRPNLTFSTLTVSNMSPEDSSIYLCSVVGGGVGTEAFFGQGTRLTVV.

V is TRBV10-3 and J is TRBJ1-1, with D possibly TRBD1 on 5 matching bases. This CDR3 has 14 amino acids. V gave up 6 bases and J gave up 3 bases, with 14 bases separating them. Germline V gene lookup returns CDR1 ENHRY and CDR2 SYGVKD. CDR3 DNA sequence: TGTGCCATCAGATCGGGGGGGTTCTACACTGAAGCTTTCTTT. It codes for CAIRSGGFYTEAFF.

The table lists this clone with a few counts. The chain employs TRBV7-2 and TRBJ1-5, with 10 bases lining up with TRBD1. Germline CDR1 SGHTA, CDR2 FQGNSA. The ends lost 5 bases at V and 7 bases at J; junction bases unmatched: 8. This CDR3 is 15 amino acids long. CDR3 nucleotide sequence: TGTGCCAGCAGCCCAGGGACAGGGGATGGCCAGCCCCAGCATTTT. Translated: CASSPGTGDGQPQHF.

For the CDR3, the DNA is TGTGCCAGCATAACAGGGGCCTATAATTCACCCCTCCACTTT. It codes for CASITGAYNSPLHF. This chain links TRBV6-1 with TRBJ1-6, with 7 bases matching TRBD1. The V segment lost 7 bases and the J segment 2 bases; nucleotides outside the gene matches: 2. Per the germline V gene, CDR1 is MNHNS and CDR2 is SASEGT. CDR3 length equals 14 residues.

The chain is built from TRBV9 and TRBJ1-1; D is uncertain. CDR3 length equals 14 residues. Germline CDR1 SGDLS, CDR2 YYNGEE. V was cut by 1 base and J by 7 bases, with 14 bases left in between. CDR3 amino acids: CASSVTPIGDEAFF. In DNA form, the CDR3 reads TGTGCCAGCAGCGTAACCCCAATCGGGGATGAAGCTTTCTTT. Full variable domain (outside the CDR3, taken from reference TRBV9 and TRBJ1-1): DSGVTQTPKHLITATGQRVTLRCSPRSGDLSVYWYQQSLDQGLQFLIQYYNGEERAKGNILERFSAQQFPDLHSELNLSSLELGDSALYFCASSVTPIGDEAFFGQGTRLTVV.

Only one count was recorded for this clone. The chain couples TRBV9 to TRBJ1-1; perhaps TRBD1 as D (5 bases). The germline V gene has CDR1 SGDLS and CDR2 YYNGEE. The CDR3 length is 14 residues. V dropped 3 bases and J dropped 2 bases, with 11 bases sitting between them. CDR3 residues: CASSGAQGNTEAFF. CDR3 nucleotide sequence: TGTGCCAGCAGCGGCGCTCAGGGAAACACTGAAGCTTTCTTT.

The rearrangement uses TRBV6-5 and TRBJ2-7, with D perhaps assigned TRBD1 or TRBD2 (6 bases each). This CDR3 is 14 amino acids long. V was cut by 6 bases and J by 3 bases, with 15 bases left in between. Germline V gene data show CDR1 as MNHEY and CDR2 as SVGAGI. The CDR3 nucleotides are TGTGCCAGCAGATACCGCGAGGGGGGCTACGAGCAGTACTTC. Translated, it gives CASRYREGGYEQYF.

The chain uses TRBV7-2 and TRBJ1-1, with D unresolved. Deletions cut 1 base from V and 1 base from J, with 7 bases between. This CDR3 has 14 amino acids. CDR1 SGHTA and CDR2 FQGNSA come from the germline V gene. The CDR3 region is CASSLVGRNTEAFF. For the CDR3, the DNA is TGTGCCAGCAGCTTAGTAGGGCGGAACACTGAAGCTTTCTTT. Variable domain in full (rest from reference TRBV7-2 and TRBJ1-1): GAGVSQSPSNKVTEKGKDVELRCDPISGHTALYWYRQSLGQGLEFLIYFQGNSAPDKSGLPSDRFSAERTGGSVSTLTIQRTQQEDSAVYLCASSLVGRNTEAFFGQGTRLTVV.

The chain carries TRBV6-5 and TRBJ1-2; the D is unclear. This CDR3 region has 16 residues. With 0 bases removed from V and 2 bases from J, the gap between germline ends came to 13 bases. Germline values: CDR1 MNHEY, CDR2 SVGAGI. The CDR3 sequence: CASSYSTDELNYGYTF. In nucleotides, the CDR3 is TGTGCCAGCAGTTACTCTACAGACGAACTAAACTATGGCTACACCTTC.

V usage is TRBV27 and J usage is TRBJ1-6; D unclear. The V gene's germline CDR1 is MNHEY and CDR2 SMNVEV (reference sequence). Trimming removed 4 bases at V and 10 bases at J, with 11 bases between. The CDR3 has 13 amino acids. This CDR3 reads CASSSEERSPLHF. CDR3 coding DNA: TGTGCCAGCAGTTCGGAGGAGCGATCACCCCTCCACTTT.

This clone has more than one count but fewer than ten. The V and J genes are TRBV7-9 and TRBJ2-7; D is perhaps TRBD2 (6 bases). Trimming stripped 6 bases from V and 6 bases from J, with 15 bases between. The CDR3 covers 13 residues. Germline CDR1 and CDR2: SEHNR and FQNEAQ (reference sequence). The CDR3 spells CASSPSAGSEQYF. The CDR3, as DNA: TGTGCCAGCAGTCCCTCCGCGGGGAGCGAGCAGTACTTC. The complete variable domain, with remaining parts taken from reference TRBV7-9 and TRBJ2-7, reads DTGVSQNPRHKITKRGQNVTFRCDPISEHNRLYWYRQTLGQGPEFLTYFQNEAQLEKSRLLSDRFSAERPKGSFSTLEIQRTEQGDSAMYLCASSPSAGSEQYFGPGTRLTVT.

In its sample, this clone was seen once. V usage is TRBV5-6 and J usage is TRBJ2-5, with unresolved D. V was pared by 0 bases and J by 2 bases, with 5 bases between. The CDR3 totals 13 residues. CDR1 is SGHDT and CDR2 is YYEEEE in the germline V gene. The CDR3 DNA reads TGTGCCAGCAGCTTGGGCTTACAAGAGACCCAGTACTTC. As protein: CASSLGLQETQYF.

This clone was detected once. The J gene is TRBJ1-1, the V gene TRBV15; D is undetermined. This CDR3 has 15 residues. Trimming cost V 0 bases and J 0 bases, with 8 bases left between them. Germline assignment: CDR1 LNHNV and CDR2 YYDKDF (reference sequence). The CDR3 DNA sequence: TGTGCCACCAGCAGAGATTTCGGCCTGAACACTGAAGCTTTCTTT. Amino acids: CATSRDFGLNTEAFF. The entire variable domain, with the rest obtained from reference TRBV15 and TRBJ1-1, is as follows: DAMVIQNPRYQVTQFGKPVTLSCSQTLNHNVMYWYQQKSSQAPKLLFHYYDKDFNNEADTPDNFQSRRPNTSFCFLDIRSPGLGDTAMYLCATSRDFGLNTEAFFGQGTRLTVV.